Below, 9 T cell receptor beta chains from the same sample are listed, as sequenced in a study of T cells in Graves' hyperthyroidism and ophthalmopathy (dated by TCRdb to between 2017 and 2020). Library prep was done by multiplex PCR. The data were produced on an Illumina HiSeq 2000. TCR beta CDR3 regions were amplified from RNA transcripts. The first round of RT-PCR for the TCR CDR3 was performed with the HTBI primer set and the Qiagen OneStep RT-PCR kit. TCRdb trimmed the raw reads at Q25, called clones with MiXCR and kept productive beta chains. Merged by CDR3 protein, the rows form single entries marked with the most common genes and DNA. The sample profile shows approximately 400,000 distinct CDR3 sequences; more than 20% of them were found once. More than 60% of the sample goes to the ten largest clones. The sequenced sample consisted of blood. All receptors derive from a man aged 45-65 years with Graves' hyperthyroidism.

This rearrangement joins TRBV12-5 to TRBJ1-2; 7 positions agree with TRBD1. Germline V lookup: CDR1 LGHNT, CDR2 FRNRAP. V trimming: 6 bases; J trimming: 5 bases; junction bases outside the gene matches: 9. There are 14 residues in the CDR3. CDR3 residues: CASGPHTGVYGYTF. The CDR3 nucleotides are TGTGCTAGTGGCCCGCACACAGGGGTGTATGGCTACACCTTC.

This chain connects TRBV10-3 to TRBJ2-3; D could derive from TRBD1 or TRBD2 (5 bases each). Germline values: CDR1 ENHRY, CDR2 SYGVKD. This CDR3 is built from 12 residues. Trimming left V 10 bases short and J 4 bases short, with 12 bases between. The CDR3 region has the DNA TGTGCCACCACCGGGACCGCAGATACGCAGTATTTT. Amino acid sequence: CATTGTADTQYF.

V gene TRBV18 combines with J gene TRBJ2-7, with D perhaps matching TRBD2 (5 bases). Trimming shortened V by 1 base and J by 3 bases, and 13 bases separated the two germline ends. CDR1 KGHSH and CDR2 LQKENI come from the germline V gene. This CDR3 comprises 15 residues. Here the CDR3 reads CASSPLSGESYEQYF. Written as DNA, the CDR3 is TGTGCCAGCTCACCACTCTCCGGGGAGAGCTACGAGCAGTACTTC.

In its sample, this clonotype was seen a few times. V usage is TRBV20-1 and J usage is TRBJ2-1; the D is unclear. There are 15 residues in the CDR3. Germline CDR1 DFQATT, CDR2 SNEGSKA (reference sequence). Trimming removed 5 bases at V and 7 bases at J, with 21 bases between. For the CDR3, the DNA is TGCAGTGCTCCGCTATCTCGACGAGAACCGAATGAGCAGTTCTTC. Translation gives CSAPLSRREPNEQFF.

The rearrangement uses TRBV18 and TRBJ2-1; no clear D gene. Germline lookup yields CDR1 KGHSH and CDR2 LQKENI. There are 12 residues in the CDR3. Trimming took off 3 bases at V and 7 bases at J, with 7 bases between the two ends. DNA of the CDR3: TGTGCCAGCTCACCGGATTCGAATGAGCAGTTCTTC. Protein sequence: CASSPDSNEQFF. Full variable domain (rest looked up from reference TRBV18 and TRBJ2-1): NAGVMQNPRHLVRRRGQEARLRCSPMKGHSHVYWYRQLPEEGLKFMVYLQKENIIDESGMPKERFSAEFPKEGPSILRIQQVVRGDSAAYFCASSPDSNEQFFGPGTRLTVL.

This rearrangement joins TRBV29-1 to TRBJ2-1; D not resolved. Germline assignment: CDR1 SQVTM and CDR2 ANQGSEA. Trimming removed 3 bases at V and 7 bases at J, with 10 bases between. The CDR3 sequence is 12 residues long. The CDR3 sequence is CSVDIPSNEQFF. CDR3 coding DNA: TGCAGCGTTGACATTCCTTCGAATGAGCAGTTCTTC.

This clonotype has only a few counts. The CDR3 nucleotides are TGCAGTGCTAGAGATGAAGGGCCTGAAAAACTGTTTTTT. Protein product: CSARDEGPEKLFF. The genes are TRBV20-1 and TRBJ1-4; D is unresolved. V was clipped by 0 bases and J by 7 bases, with 9 bases between them. Germline-derived CDR1 and CDR2 are DFQATT and SNEGSKA (reference sequence). The CDR3 covers 13 residues.

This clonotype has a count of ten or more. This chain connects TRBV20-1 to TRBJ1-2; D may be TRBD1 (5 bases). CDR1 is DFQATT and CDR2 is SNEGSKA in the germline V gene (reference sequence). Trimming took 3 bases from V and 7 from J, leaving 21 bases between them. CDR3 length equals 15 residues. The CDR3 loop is CSASLPSRGGGGYTF. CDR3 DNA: TGCAGTGCTAGCCTTCCGTCCCGGGGTGGGGGTGGCTACACCTTC.

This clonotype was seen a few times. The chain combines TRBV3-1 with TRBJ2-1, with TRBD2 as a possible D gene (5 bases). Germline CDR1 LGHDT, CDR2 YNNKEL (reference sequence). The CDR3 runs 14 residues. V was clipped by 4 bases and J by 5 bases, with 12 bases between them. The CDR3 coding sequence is TGTGCCAGCAGCCGACTAACCCGGGACAATGAGCAGTTCTTC. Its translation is CASSRLTRDNEQFF.